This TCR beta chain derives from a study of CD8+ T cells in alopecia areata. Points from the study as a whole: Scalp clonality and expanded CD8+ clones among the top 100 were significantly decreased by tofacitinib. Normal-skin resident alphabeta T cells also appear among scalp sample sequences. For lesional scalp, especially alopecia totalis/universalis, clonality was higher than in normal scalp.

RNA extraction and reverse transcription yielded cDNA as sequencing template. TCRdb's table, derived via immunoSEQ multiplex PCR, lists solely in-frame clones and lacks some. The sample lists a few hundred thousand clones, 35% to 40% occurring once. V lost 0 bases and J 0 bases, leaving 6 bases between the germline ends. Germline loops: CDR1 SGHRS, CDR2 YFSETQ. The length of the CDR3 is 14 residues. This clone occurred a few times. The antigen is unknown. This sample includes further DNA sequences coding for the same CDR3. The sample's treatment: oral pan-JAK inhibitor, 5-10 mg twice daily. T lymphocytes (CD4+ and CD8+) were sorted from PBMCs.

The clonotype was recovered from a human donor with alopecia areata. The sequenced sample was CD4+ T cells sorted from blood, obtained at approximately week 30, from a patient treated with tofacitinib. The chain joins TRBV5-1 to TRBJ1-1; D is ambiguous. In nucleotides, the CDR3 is TGCGCCAGCAGCTTGGGCGGCATGAACACTGAAGCTTTCTTT. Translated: CASSLGGMNTEAFF.